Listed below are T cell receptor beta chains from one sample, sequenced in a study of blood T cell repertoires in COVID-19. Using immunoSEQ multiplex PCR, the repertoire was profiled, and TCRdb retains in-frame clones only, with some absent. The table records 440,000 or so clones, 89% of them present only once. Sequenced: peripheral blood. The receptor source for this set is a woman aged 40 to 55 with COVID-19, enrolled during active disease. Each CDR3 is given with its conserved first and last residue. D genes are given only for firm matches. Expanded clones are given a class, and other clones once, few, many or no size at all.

CDR3nt: TGTGCCAGCAGCCCCCGGACAGCAGACTACAATGAGCAGTTCTTC
CDR3aa: CASSPRTADYNEQFF
d_gene: .
abundance: .
j_gene: TRBJ2-1
v_gene: TRBV7-8

CDR3nt: TGCGCCAGCAGCTCTAGCGGGAACGGGGAGCAGTACTTC
CDR3aa: CASSSSGNGEQYF
d_gene: TRBD2
abundance: .
j_gene: TRBJ2-7
v_gene: TRBV5-1

CDR3nt: TGTGCCATCAGTGGTACGGACAGCTACGAGCAGTACTTC
CDR3aa: CAISGTDSYEQYF
d_gene: .
abundance: .
j_gene: TRBJ2-7
v_gene: TRBV10-3

CDR3nt: TGTGCCAGCAGCTCTCGGTCCACCGGGGAGCTGTTTTTT
CDR3aa: CASSSRSTGELFF
d_gene: .
abundance: .
j_gene: TRBJ2-2
v_gene: TRBV5-4

CDR3nt: TGTGCCAGTAGTCCTCGGACAGGGCGGCGTGGACAGGATGAGCAGTTCTTC
CDR3aa: CASSPRTGRRGQDEQFF
d_gene: TRBD1
abundance: .
j_gene: TRBJ2-1
v_gene: TRBV19

CDR3nt: TGTGCCAGCAGCCCCTTCGGACAAATCGATGGCTACACCTTC
CDR3aa: CASSPFGQIDGYTF
d_gene: .
abundance: .
j_gene: TRBJ1-2
v_gene: TRBV11-2

CDR3nt: TGTGCCAGCAGCGTGGGGACAGGCCACTATGGCTACACCTTC
CDR3aa: CASSVGTGHYGYTF
d_gene: TRBD1
abundance: .
j_gene: TRBJ1-2
v_gene: TRBV27

CDR3nt: TGTGCCAGCAGCATCAGGGGATATGGCTACACCTTC
CDR3aa: CASSIRGYGYTF
d_gene: .
abundance: .
j_gene: TRBJ1-2
v_gene: TRBV28

CDR3nt: TGTGCCAGCACCCCCGGGGTTCGGAAAACTGAAGCTTTCTTT
CDR3aa: CASTPGVRKTEAFF
d_gene: .
abundance: .
j_gene: TRBJ1-1
v_gene: TRBV3-1/TRBV3-2

CDR3nt: TGCAGCGCCCGAGCGGGAGGGCCGGGAGAGACCCAGTACTTC
CDR3aa: CSARAGGPGETQYF
d_gene: TRBD2
abundance: .
j_gene: TRBJ2-5
v_gene: TRBV29-1

CDR3nt: TGCGCCAGCAGCCACCCGGGACTTAGCACAGATACGCAGTATTTT
CDR3aa: CASSHPGLSTDTQYF
d_gene: .
abundance: .
j_gene: TRBJ2-3
v_gene: TRBV4-3

CDR3nt: TGTGCCAGCAGGGGCGGACAGCCTCAGCCCCAGCATTTT
CDR3aa: CASRGGQPQPQHF
d_gene: .
abundance: .
j_gene: TRBJ1-5
v_gene: TRBV6-6

CDR3nt: TGTGCCAGCAGCTTAGATTTAGCGGGAGGGCTGAATGAGCAGTTCTTC
CDR3aa: CASSLDLAGGLNEQFF
d_gene: TRBD2
abundance: .
j_gene: TRBJ2-1
v_gene: TRBV11-3

CDR3nt: TGTGCCAGCAGTTACCTAAATCAGCCCCAGCATTTT
CDR3aa: CASSYLNQPQHF
d_gene: .
abundance: .
j_gene: TRBJ1-5
v_gene: TRBV6-6

CDR3nt: TGTGCCAGCAGTTCTCGGGGGGATAATGAAAAACTGTTTTTT
CDR3aa: CASSSRGDNEKLFF
d_gene: .
abundance: .
j_gene: TRBJ1-4
v_gene: TRBV7-9

CDR3nt: TGTGCCAGCAGTTTAGTAGGCCAGGGGGCGCGGTATGAGCAGTTCTTC
CDR3aa: CASSLVGQGARYEQFF
d_gene: TRBD1
abundance: .
j_gene: TRBJ2-1
v_gene: TRBV27

CDR3nt: TGTGCCAGTAGTAACCGGGGGGGGGCGGATACGCAGTATTTT
CDR3aa: CASSNRGGADTQYF
d_gene: TRBD2
abundance: .
j_gene: TRBJ2-3
v_gene: TRBV19

CDR3nt: TGTGCCACCTCAGGGGTAGCGAACACCGGGGAGCTGTTTTTT
CDR3aa: CATSGVANTGELFF
d_gene: .
abundance: .
j_gene: TRBJ2-2
v_gene: TRBV24-1

CDR3nt: TGTGCCAGCAGTTTATCAGGGTTTAATTCACCCCTCCACTTT
CDR3aa: CASSLSGFNSPLHF
d_gene: .
abundance: .
j_gene: TRBJ1-6
v_gene: TRBV28

CDR3nt: TGCGCCAGCAGCAGCAAGATTAGCACAGATACGCAGTATTTT
CDR3aa: CASSSKISTDTQYF
d_gene: .
abundance: .
j_gene: TRBJ2-3
v_gene: TRBV5-1

CDR3nt: TGTGCCAGCAGCTTAGGTTTTGGCGGGAGGAACAATGAGCAGTTCTTC
CDR3aa: CASSLGFGGRNNEQFF
d_gene: TRBD2
abundance: .
j_gene: TRBJ2-1
v_gene: TRBV7-8

CDR3nt: TGTGCCTTGGTCCCAGGGGGGACCGAGGATACGCAGTATTTT
CDR3aa: CALVPGGTEDTQYF
d_gene: .
abundance: .
j_gene: TRBJ2-3
v_gene: TRBV30

CDR3nt: TGCGCCAGCAGCGGAGGTCTGGCGGGGAACACTGAAGCTTTCTTT
CDR3aa: CASSGGLAGNTEAFF
d_gene: .
abundance: .
j_gene: TRBJ1-1
v_gene: TRBV4-1

CDR3nt: TGTGCCAGCAGTTACTCAACCCCGCCCAGCTCCTACGAGCAGTACTTC
CDR3aa: CASSYSTPPSSYEQYF
d_gene: .
abundance: .
j_gene: TRBJ2-7
v_gene: TRBV6-5

CDR3nt: TGTGCCAACCGTAATATCAATGCAAAGAGCGGGGGAAGCCAGTACTTC
CDR3aa: CANRNINAKSGGSQYF
d_gene: TRBD2
abundance: .
j_gene: TRBJ2-5
v_gene: TRBV7-9

CDR3nt: TGTGCCAGCAGCCGTTGGGTAGAGGCGGGGGGCCCCACCGGGGAGCTGTTTTTT
CDR3aa: CASSRWVEAGGPTGELFF
d_gene: .
abundance: .
j_gene: TRBJ2-2
v_gene: TRBV12-1

CDR3nt: TGTGCCAGCAGTTTACCAGCGGGAGGGGCAGATACGCAGTATTTT
CDR3aa: CASSLPAGGADTQYF
d_gene: TRBD2
abundance: .
j_gene: TRBJ2-3
v_gene: TRBV5-4

CDR3nt: TGTGCCAGCTCACCCTTACAGAGCTCTGGAAACACCATATATTTT
CDR3aa: CASSPLQSSGNTIYF
d_gene: .
abundance: .
j_gene: TRBJ1-3
v_gene: TRBV18

CDR3nt: TGTGCCGGTGGGACAGGGGGCTCCTCCTACGAGCAGTACTTC
CDR3aa: CAGGTGGSSYEQYF
d_gene: TRBD1
abundance: .
j_gene: TRBJ2-7
v_gene: TRBV24-1

CDR3nt: TGTGCCAGCAGTTTTAGCGGGGGGCCGGTGGATACGCAGTATTTT
CDR3aa: CASSFSGGPVDTQYF
d_gene: TRBD2
abundance: .
j_gene: TRBJ2-3
v_gene: TRBV27

CDR3nt: TGTGCCAGCAGCCCCCGGACGCAGGGGACTGAAGCTTTCTTT
CDR3aa: CASSPRTQGTEAFF
d_gene: .
abundance: .
j_gene: TRBJ1-1
v_gene: TRBV7-9

CDR3nt: TGTGCCCACGTGAGGCGGGGGGCCGGGGGCACAGATACGCAGTATTTT
CDR3aa: CAHVRRGAGGTDTQYF
d_gene: TRBD2
abundance: .
j_gene: TRBJ2-3
v_gene: TRBV7-9

CDR3nt: TGTGCCAGCAGCCCCAATCAGGGGAAGGCCTACGAGCAGTACTTC
CDR3aa: CASSPNQGKAYEQYF
d_gene: .
abundance: .
j_gene: TRBJ2-7
v_gene: TRBV7-2

CDR3nt: TGTGCCAGCTCACCACCGGGGGCAACTGAAGCTTTCTTT
CDR3aa: CASSPPGATEAFF
d_gene: .
abundance: once
j_gene: TRBJ1-1
v_gene: TRBV18

CDR3nt: TGTGCCTGGACCCGACAGGTTAGCACAGATACGCAGTATTTT
CDR3aa: CAWTRQVSTDTQYF
d_gene: .
abundance: .
j_gene: TRBJ2-3
v_gene: TRBV30

CDR3nt: TGTGCCAGCATTAGCGGGTGGCCAGGACTCCATCCGGGAGCTTTCTTT
CDR3aa: CASISGWPGLHPGAFF
d_gene: .
abundance: .
j_gene: TRBJ1-1
v_gene: TRBV2

CDR3nt: TGTGCCAGCAGTTCCTTAGGGGGAAGCACAGATACGCAGTATTTT
CDR3aa: CASSSLGGSTDTQYF
d_gene: .
abundance: .
j_gene: TRBJ2-3
v_gene: TRBV6-2/TRBV6-3

CDR3nt: TGTGCCAGCATCCTCCAGGGTACCGGCACCGGGGAGCTGTTTTTT
CDR3aa: CASILQGTGTGELFF
d_gene: .
abundance: .
j_gene: TRBJ2-2
v_gene: TRBV6-6

CDR3nt: TGTGCCAGCAGCATCAGGACAGGGCTTCCAGCTTTCTTT
CDR3aa: CASSIRTGLPAFF
d_gene: TRBD1
abundance: .
j_gene: TRBJ1-1
v_gene: TRBV9

CDR3nt: TGTGCCAGCAGCGTAGTGTGGGCTAGCGGACTCAATGAGCAGTTCTTC
CDR3aa: CASSVVWASGLNEQFF
d_gene: TRBD2
abundance: .
j_gene: TRBJ2-1
v_gene: TRBV9

CDR3nt: TGTGCCAGTAGTCCAGGGCCGCCTGATGGCTACACCTTC
CDR3aa: CASSPGPPDGYTF
d_gene: .
abundance: .
j_gene: TRBJ1-2
v_gene: TRBV19

CDR3nt: TGTGCCAGCAGCCAAGGGCGGCAGGGATATTCACCCCTCCACTTT
CDR3aa: CASSQGRQGYSPLHF
d_gene: .
abundance: few
j_gene: TRBJ1-6
v_gene: TRBV3-1/TRBV3-2

CDR3nt: TGTGCCAGCAGCTTTCTAACAGGGGTATCTGGCTACACCTTC
CDR3aa: CASSFLTGVSGYTF
d_gene: TRBD1
abundance: .
j_gene: TRBJ1-2
v_gene: TRBV9

CDR3nt: TGTGCCAGCAGCCAATCAGGGATTCCGGCCTACGAGCAGTACTTC
CDR3aa: CASSQSGIPAYEQYF
d_gene: .
abundance: .
j_gene: TRBJ2-7
v_gene: TRBV6-5

CDR3nt: TGTGCCAGCAGTTTGGTGCTAGCGGAGCTGTCTAGCACAGATACGCAGTATTTT
CDR3aa: CASSLVLAELSSTDTQYF
d_gene: TRBD2
abundance: .
j_gene: TRBJ2-3
v_gene: TRBV28

CDR3nt: TGTGCCAGCAGTGGAGAACAGGTAGTCAATTCACCCCTCCACTTT
CDR3aa: CASSGEQVVNSPLHF
d_gene: .
abundance: .
j_gene: TRBJ1-6
v_gene: TRBV2

CDR3nt: TGTGCCAGCAGCGCCGGACTAGCGGCTAGCACAGATACGCAGTATTTT
CDR3aa: CASSAGLAASTDTQYF
d_gene: TRBD2
abundance: .
j_gene: TRBJ2-3
v_gene: TRBV9